The 14 T cell receptor beta chains below were found in one sample sequenced in a study of blood T cell repertoires in COVID-19. Sequencing was performed with immunoSEQ multiplex PCR; in TCRdb, only in-frame clones are kept and a portion is missing. The sample includes fewer than 300,000 clones, 90% seen only once; the top ten take around 1.1%. Specimen: PBMCs or T cells enriched from blood (not recorded which). These receptors all stem from a woman aged 30 to 39 who had recovered from COVID-19.

The V call is TRBV7-8, the J call TRBJ2-3; 8 nucleotides align to TRBD2. V lost 5 bases and J lost 5; bases outside the gene matches: 9. This CDR3 has 15 amino acids. Per the germline V gene, CDR1 is SGHVS and CDR2 is FQNEAQ. For the CDR3, the DNA is TGTGCCAGCAGCCGAGAGCGGGGGCTCCAAGATACGCAGTATTTT. Translating it yields CASSRERGLQDTQYF.

The chain recombines TRBV16 with TRBJ2-3; 7 bases are a match to TRBD2. The CDR3 contains 17 residues. Germline V gene sequence: CDR1 KGHSY, CDR2 FQNENV. V shed 2 bases and J 3 bases; nucleotides not matched to a gene: 11. The chain's CDR3 is CASSQPLSGGGTDTQYF. CDR3 nucleotides: TGTGCCAGCAGCCAACCCCTCTCGGGAGGTGGAACAGATACGCAGTATTTT.

This clone has just one count. The chain joins TRBV6-5 to TRBJ2-7; tentative D call: TRBD2 (5 bases). The V end was cut by 4 bases, the J end by 0 bases, with 13 bases between. This CDR3 spans 15 amino acids. Germline CDR1 is MNHEY and CDR2 is SVGAGI. The CDR3, as DNA: TGTGCCAGCAGTTGGCTGGTAGGAGGCTCCTACGAGCAGTACTTC. It specifies CASSWLVGGSYEQYF.

This chain joins TRBV7-9 and TRBJ1-6; 7 nucleotides line up with TRBD1. The V and J ends lost 2 bases and 5 bases, in that order; junction bases with no gene match: 6. This CDR3 region has 16 residues. Germline CDR1 SEHNR, CDR2 FQNEAQ (reference sequence). The CDR3 DNA reads TGTGCCAGCAGCTTACTCAGGGACAGTAATAATTCACCCCTCCACTTT. Translation gives CASSLLRDSNNSPLHF.

This chain links TRBV28 with TRBJ2-7; D gene unclear. The CDR3 spans 15 residues. V lost 3 bases, J lost 1 base, and 13 bases lay in between. CDR1 is MDHEN and CDR2 is SYDVKM in the germline V gene. CDR3 DNA: TGTGCCAGCAGTTTTGGCTACCTCGGGTCCTACGAGCAGTACTTC. As protein: CASSFGYLGSYEQYF.

The chain recombines TRBV20-1 with TRBJ2-3, with D perhaps TRBD1 (5 bases). The germline V gene encodes CDR1 DFQATT and CDR2 SNEGSKA (reference sequence). This CDR3 has 11 residues. The V end was cut by 5 bases, the J end by 4 bases, with 7 bases between. This chain's CDR3 is CSAGAADTQYF. The CDR3 DNA reads TGCAGTGCTGGGGCAGCAGATACGCAGTATTTT.

The chain recombines TRBV5-4 with TRBJ2-5; 11 bases map to TRBD2. CDR1 SGHNT and CDR2 YYREEE come from the germline V gene (reference sequence). There are 15 residues in the CDR3. Trimming cost V 2 bases and J 5 bases; bases outside gene matches: 5. The CDR3 DNA follows: TGTGCCAGCAGCTTCCCTAGCGGGAGGTCTGAGACCCAGTACTTC. This codes for CASSFPSGRSETQYF.

This clone came up a few times. The rearrangement uses TRBV24-1 and TRBJ2-1; 11 nucleotides align to TRBD2. V trimming: 2 bases; J trimming: 0 bases; junction bases outside the gene matches: 11. The CDR3 contains 20 residues. Per the germline V gene, CDR1 is KGHDR and CDR2 is SFDVKD. In DNA, the CDR3 is TGTGCCACCAGTGATTCAGGGACAGGTGGGACTAGCGGCTCCTACAATGAGCAGTTCTTC. It yields the protein CATSDSGTGGTSGSYNEQFF.

This sequence joins TRBV12-3 or TRBV12-4 and TRBJ1-4, with a possible D match to TRBD1 (5 bases). CDR3 length: 13 amino acids. Trimming took 4 bases from V and 4 from J, leaving 7 bases between them. Here the CDR3 DNA reads TGTGCCAGCAGTTGGGGCGTTAATGAAAAACTGTTTTTT. Translation gives CASSWGVNEKLFF.

This sequence joins TRBV14 and TRBJ2-5, with 9 bases aligning to TRBD1. Germline V lookup: CDR1 SGHDN, CDR2 FVKESK. V dropped 3 bases and J dropped 5; count of bases not matched to a gene: 10. The CDR3 has 16 amino acids. This chain's CDR3 is CASSHHRDRERETQYF. For the CDR3, the DNA is TGTGCCAGCAGCCACCACAGGGACAGGGAAAGGGAGACCCAGTACTTC. Filled out from reference TRBV14 and TRBJ2-5, the complete variable domain reads EAGVTQFPSHSVIEKGQTVTLRCDPISGHDNLYWYRRVMGKEIKFLLHFVKESKQDESGMPNNRFLAERTGGTYSTLKVQPAELEDSGVYFCASSHHRDRERETQYFGPGTRLLVL.

The J gene is TRBJ1-1, the V gene TRBV5-5; TRBD1 might be the D (5 bases). This CDR3 comprises 15 residues. V lost 4 bases to trimming and J lost 8 bases, with 21 bases between them. The germline V gene encodes CDR1 SGHKS and CDR2 YYEKEE (reference sequence). Here the CDR3 reads CASSPERWGGSEAFF. CDR3 DNA sequence: TGTGCCAGCAGCCCGGAAAGGTGGGGCGGTTCGGAAGCTTTCTTT.

The V and J genes are TRBV9 and TRBJ2-1; D is perhaps TRBD1 (6 bases). Trimming left V 4 bases short and J 6 bases short, with 17 bases between. CDR3 length: 15 amino acids. Germline V CDR1 and CDR2: SGDLS, YYNGEE. CDR3 amino acids: CASSPRTALGNEQFF. The CDR3 nucleotides read TGTGCCAGCAGCCCGAGGACAGCCCTGGGCAATGAGCAGTTCTTC.

V and J are TRBV19 and TRBJ1-5; D unresolved. Germline CDR1 and CDR2: LNHDA and SQIVND (reference sequence). Between the trimmed V and J ends, which lost 3 bases and 3 bases, there was a span of 9 bases. This CDR3 has 14 amino acids. CDR3 bases: TGTGCCAGTAGTATTTTTCAGGACAATCAGCCCCAGCATTTT. It yields the protein CASSIFQDNQPQHF.

V usage is TRBV7-8 and J usage is TRBJ2-5; 7 nucleotides agree with TRBD1. This CDR3 has 13 amino acids. The J segment lost 4 bases and the V segment lost 4 bases, leaving 3 bases of the junction unmatched. CDR1 and CDR2 from the germline V gene are SGHVS and FQNEAQ. The CDR3 sequence is CASSSRQGETQYF. As DNA, the CDR3 is TGTGCCAGCAGCTCCCGACAGGGAGAGACCCAGTACTTC.